The 8 T cell receptor beta chains listed next were all sequenced from one sample in a study of CD8+CD57+ T cells in acquired aplastic anemia. The template used for profiling TCR beta VDJ and CDR3 was genomic DNA. TCRdb ran MiXCR on the reads and lists one entry per CDR3 protein. The table lists 200,000 to 300,000 distinct CDR3 sequences, 40% to 50% of them singletons. The patients chosen for sequencing had shown expansion of CD8+CD57+ cells (detected by flow cytometry). The sequenced sample consisted of sorted CD4+, CD8+, or CD8+CD57+ T cells (not recorded which) from PBMCs. The receptor set was obtained from a human donor with aplastic anemia.

This clonotype was recorded only once. A much bigger clone sits one base away, suggesting this may be a read error. No conserved phenylalanine or tryptophan is present at the end of the CDR3, so a read error is the likely explanation. This chain uses TRBV12-5 with TRBJ2-7, with D unresolved. Germline CDR1 LGHNT, CDR2 FRNRAP. Trimming took 5 bases from V and 4 from J, leaving 15 bases between them. The CDR3 is made up of 14 amino acids. CDR3 residues: CASGPPRTPYEQYL. CDR3 in DNA: TGTGCTAGTGGTCCCCCCCGGACCCCATACGAGCAGTACCTC.

This clonotype was detected only a few times. V usage is TRBV12-3 or TRBV12-4 and J usage is TRBJ1-6; 10 bases line up with TRBD1. The J segment lost 7 bases and the V segment lost 2 bases, leaving 2 bases of the junction unmatched. CDR3 length equals 15 residues. For the CDR3, the DNA is TGTGCCAGCAGTTTATTGGGACAGGGGAATTCACCCCTCCACTTT. This sequence encodes CASSLLGQGNSPLHF.

The V and J genes are TRBV19 and TRBJ1-3; no firm D call. Germline CDR1 and CDR2: LNHDA and SQIVND (reference sequence). Trimming left V 3 bases short and J 9 bases short, with 6 bases between. CDR3 length equals 11 residues. The CDR3 DNA follows: TGTGCCAGTAGTATTGGACTCACCATATATTTT. Amino acids: CASSIGLTIYF.

The chain is built from TRBV7-6 and TRBJ2-7; TRBD1 matches at 7 bases. The CDR3 runs to 14 residues. V was clipped by 6 bases and J by 6 bases; unmatched bases: 11. Looked up from germline, CDR1 is SGHVS and CDR2 is FNYEAQ. CDR3 protein: CASSPGTEPPEQYF. The DNA of the CDR3 is TGTGCCAGCAGTCCCGGGACAGAACCTCCCGAGCAGTACTTC.

This rearrangement joins TRBV7-3 to TRBJ2-7; tentative D call: TRBD1 (5 bases). This CDR3 is 15 amino acids long. Germline lookup yields CDR1 SGHTA and CDR2 FQGTGA. Between the trimmed V and J ends, which lost 1 base and 1 base, there was a span of 11 bases. In DNA form, the CDR3 reads TGTGCCAGCAGCTTAAGATCCGACAGTTCCTACGAGCAGTACTTC. It encodes CASSLRSDSSYEQYF.

Worth noting for this clonotype: This may arise from a read error, as a much more abundant clone is one base away. The CDR3 does not close with the conserved phenylalanine or tryptophan, likely indicating a read error. The V call is TRBV6-6, the J call TRBJ2-2; 7 nucleotides match TRBD1. There are 14 residues in the CDR3. CDR1 MNHNY and CDR2 SVGAGI come from the germline V gene (reference sequence). Trimming cost V 6 bases and J 5 bases; bases outside gene matches: 6. Written as DNA, the CDR3 is TGTGCCAGCAGCTCCTCCAGGGGGACCGGGGAGCTGTTTTGT. Amino acids: CASSSSRGTGELFC.

J is TRBJ2-7 and V is TRBV25-1; D might be TRBD1 (6 bases). The CDR3 is made up of 15 amino acids. Germline-derived CDR1 and CDR2 are MGHDK and SYGVNS. The germline V and J ends were trimmed by 1 base and 1 base, with 11 bases remaining between them. CDR3 loop: CASSEWATGSYEQYF. The CDR3 DNA is TGTGCCAGCAGTGAATGGGCCACAGGGTCCTACGAGCAGTACTTC.

CDR3 bases: TGTGCCAGTGATATCACGGGACCTTTGAACACTGAAGCTTTCTTT. This codes for CASDITGPLNTEAFF. The chain combines TRBV7-2 with TRBJ1-1, with a weak D call TRBD1 (5 bases). Trimming took 9 bases from V and 0 from J, leaving 17 bases between them. This CDR3 region has 15 residues. From germline, CDR1 is SGHTA and CDR2 FQGNSA.